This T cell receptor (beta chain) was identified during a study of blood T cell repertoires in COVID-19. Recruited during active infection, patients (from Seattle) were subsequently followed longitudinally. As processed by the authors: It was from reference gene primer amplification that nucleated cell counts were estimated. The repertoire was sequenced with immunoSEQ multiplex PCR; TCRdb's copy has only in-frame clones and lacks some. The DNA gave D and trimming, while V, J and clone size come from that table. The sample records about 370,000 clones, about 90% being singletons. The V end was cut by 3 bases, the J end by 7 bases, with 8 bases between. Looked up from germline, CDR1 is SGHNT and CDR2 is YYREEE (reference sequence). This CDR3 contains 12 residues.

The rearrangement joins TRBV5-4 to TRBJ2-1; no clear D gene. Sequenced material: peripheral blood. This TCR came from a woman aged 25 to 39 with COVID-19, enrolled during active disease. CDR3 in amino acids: CASSSLQNEQFF. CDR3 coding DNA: TGTGCCAGCAGCTCCCTACAGAATGAGCAGTTCTTC.